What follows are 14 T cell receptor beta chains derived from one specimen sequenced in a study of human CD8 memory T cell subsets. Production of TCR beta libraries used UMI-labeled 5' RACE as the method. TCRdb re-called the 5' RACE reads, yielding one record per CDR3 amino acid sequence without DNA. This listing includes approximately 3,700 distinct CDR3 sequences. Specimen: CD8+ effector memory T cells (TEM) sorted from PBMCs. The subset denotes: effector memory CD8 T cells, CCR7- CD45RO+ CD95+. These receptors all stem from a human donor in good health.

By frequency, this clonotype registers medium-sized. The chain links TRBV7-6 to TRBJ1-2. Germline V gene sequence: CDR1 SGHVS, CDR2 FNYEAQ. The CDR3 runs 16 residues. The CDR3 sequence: CASSKGTAVDNYGYTF.

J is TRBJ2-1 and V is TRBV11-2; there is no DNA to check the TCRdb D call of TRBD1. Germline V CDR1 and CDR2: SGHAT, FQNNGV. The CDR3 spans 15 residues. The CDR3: CASSDEGLGPNEQFF.

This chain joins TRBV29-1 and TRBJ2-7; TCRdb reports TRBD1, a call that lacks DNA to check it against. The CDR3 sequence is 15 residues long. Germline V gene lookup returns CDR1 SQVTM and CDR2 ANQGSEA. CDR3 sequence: CSVLLWGTEAYEQYF.

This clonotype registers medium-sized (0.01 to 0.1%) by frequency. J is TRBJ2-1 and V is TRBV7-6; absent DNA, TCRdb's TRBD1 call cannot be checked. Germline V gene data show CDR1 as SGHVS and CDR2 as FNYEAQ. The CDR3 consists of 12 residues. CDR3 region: CASSSTGDEQFF.

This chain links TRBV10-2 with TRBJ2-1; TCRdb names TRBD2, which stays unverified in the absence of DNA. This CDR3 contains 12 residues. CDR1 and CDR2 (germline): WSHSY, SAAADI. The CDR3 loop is CASRVGAGEQFF.

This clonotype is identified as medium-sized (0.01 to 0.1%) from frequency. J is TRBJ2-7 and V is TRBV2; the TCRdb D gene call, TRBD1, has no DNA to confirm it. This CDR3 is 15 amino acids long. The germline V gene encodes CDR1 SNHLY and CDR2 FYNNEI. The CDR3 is CASSGGQVAPGEQYF. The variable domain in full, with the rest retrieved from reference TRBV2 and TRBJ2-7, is EPEVTQTPSHQVTQMGQEVILRCVPISNHLYFYWYRQILGQKVEFLVSFYNNEISEKSEIFDDQFSVERPDGSNFTLKIRSTKLEDSAMYFCASSGGQVAPGEQYFGPGTRLTVT.

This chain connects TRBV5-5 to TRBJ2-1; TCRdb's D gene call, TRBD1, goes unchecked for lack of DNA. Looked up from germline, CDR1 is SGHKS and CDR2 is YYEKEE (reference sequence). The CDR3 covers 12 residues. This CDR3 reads CASSSPWGEQFF.

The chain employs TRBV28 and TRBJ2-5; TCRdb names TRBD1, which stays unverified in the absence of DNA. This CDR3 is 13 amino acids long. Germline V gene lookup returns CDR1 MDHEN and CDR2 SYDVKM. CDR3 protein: CASSLRGARAQYF.

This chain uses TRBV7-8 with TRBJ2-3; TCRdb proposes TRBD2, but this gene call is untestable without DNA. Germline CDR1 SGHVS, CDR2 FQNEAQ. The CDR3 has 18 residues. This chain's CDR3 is CASSITSGEFPTMDTQYF.

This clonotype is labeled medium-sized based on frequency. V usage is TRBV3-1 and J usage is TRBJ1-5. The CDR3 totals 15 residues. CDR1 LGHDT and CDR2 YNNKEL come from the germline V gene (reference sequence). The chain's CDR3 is CASSQEDSDPQPQHF.

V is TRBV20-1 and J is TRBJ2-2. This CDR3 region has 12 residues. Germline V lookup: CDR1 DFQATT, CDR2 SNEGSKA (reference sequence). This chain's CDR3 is CSRVANTGELFF.

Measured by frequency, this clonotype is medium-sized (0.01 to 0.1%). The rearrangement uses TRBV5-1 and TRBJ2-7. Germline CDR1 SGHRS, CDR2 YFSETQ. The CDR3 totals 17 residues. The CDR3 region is CASSFGSTRGATYEQYF.

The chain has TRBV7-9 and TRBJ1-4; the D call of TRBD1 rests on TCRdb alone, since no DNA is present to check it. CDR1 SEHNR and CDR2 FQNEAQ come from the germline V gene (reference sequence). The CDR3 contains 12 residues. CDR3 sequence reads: CASSLGGQKLFF.

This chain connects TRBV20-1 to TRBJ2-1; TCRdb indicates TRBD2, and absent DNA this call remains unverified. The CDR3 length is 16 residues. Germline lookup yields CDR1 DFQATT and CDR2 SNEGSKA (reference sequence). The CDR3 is CSAGRTSGRWNNEQFF.